The sequence of this T cell receptor beta chain was determined in a study of technical replicates of blood from a handful of donors. Germline trimming cut 5 bases from V and 3 bases from J; bases unmatched to any gene: 13. Germline loops: CDR1 SGHTA, CDR2 FQGNSA. The CDR3 sequence is 17 residues long. The repertoire was sequenced with immunoSEQ multiplex PCR; TCRdb's copy has only in-frame clones and lacks some. This sample has 65,000 to 90,000 clones, with approximately 86% found just once. Material for sequencing was PBMCs. The sequence came from a human donor in good health. Some clones in this sample may be carry-over from other donors' samples. This sequence joins TRBV7-2 and TRBJ2-7; TRBD1 aligns across 10 bases. The CDR3 bases are TGTGCCAGCAGCCCCCAAAATAGACAGGGGGCCATCTACGAGCAGTACTTC. Translating gives CASSPQNRQGAIYEQYF.